Below, 27 T cell receptor beta chains from the same sample are listed, as sequenced in a study of blood T cells in healthy people across ages. Then a second PCR, running about 6 to 12 cycles, was carried out with a sample-barcoded 5' primer and a J-beta primer mix. TCRdb redid the calling of the 5' RACE reads with MiXCR, one entry per CDR3 protein. The sample lists about 1,800,000 distinct CDR3 sequences, 28% occurring once. The sequencing input was blood. These receptor sequences come from a woman aged 25 to 39 in good health.

Note on this clonotype: Since a much larger clone is just one base distant, this may be a read error. V is TRBV4-1 and J is TRBJ2-1, with D possibly being TRBD2 (5 bases). The CDR3 contains 14 residues. V was cut by 0 bases and J by 6 bases, with 9 bases left in between. Per germline, CDR1 MGHRA and CDR2 YSYEKL. Written as DNA, the CDR3 is TGCGCCAGCAGCCAAGACGGGCGGGTCAATGAGCAGTTCTTC. It codes for CASSQDGRVNEQFF.

This rearrangement joins TRBV4-3 to TRBJ1-4; the D gene is possibly TRBD1 (5 bases). V lost 4 bases, J lost 10 bases, and 13 bases lay in between. Germline V gene sequence: CDR1 LGHNA, CDR2 YSLEER. The CDR3 consists of 13 residues. CDR3 sequence reads: CASSLSGGGKLFF. The CDR3 nucleotides read TGCGCCAGCAGCCTCTCTGGGGGGGGAAAACTGTTTTTT.

This chain uses TRBV12-3 or TRBV12-4 with TRBJ1-1, with D unclear. This CDR3 spans 14 amino acids. The V and J ends lost 2 bases and 4 bases respectively, with 11 bases between them. DNA for the CDR3: TGTGCCAGCAGTTTAAGGACCCCGGCCACTGAAGCTTTCTTT. Amino acids: CASSLRTPATEAFF.

This clonotype was found many times. This rearrangement joins TRBV11-2 to TRBJ2-5; a weak D match, TRBD2 (5 bases). V was clipped by 5 bases and J by 3 bases, with 16 bases between them. The CDR3 covers 15 residues. Germline-derived CDR1 and CDR2 are SGHAT and FQNNGV. The CDR3 protein is CASSLVFGGEETQYF. The CDR3 DNA sequence: TGTGCCAGCAGCCTAGTATTTGGAGGTGAAGAGACCCAGTACTTC. Using reference TRBV11-2 and TRBJ2-5 for the parts outside the CDR3, the full variable domain is EAGVAQSPRYKIIEKRQSVAFWCNPISGHATLYWYQQILGQGPKLLIQFQNNGVVDDSQLPKDRFSAERLKGVDSTLKIQPAKLEDSAVYLCASSLVFGGEETQYFGPGTRLLVL.

This clonotype appeared once. V is TRBV6-2 or TRBV6-3 and J is TRBJ2-1; D uncertain. This CDR3 region has 12 residues. The V end was cut by 2 bases, the J end by 10 bases, with 9 bases between. The germline gives CDR1 MNHEY, CDR2 SVGEGT. CDR3 amino acids: CASSYHHYEQFF. The CDR3 DNA follows: TGTGCCAGCAGTTACCACCACTACGAGCAGTTCTTC.

This clonotype showed up just a few times. The chain carries TRBV5-1 and TRBJ2-1; D might be TRBD2 (5 bases). Germline lookup yields CDR1 SGHRS and CDR2 YFSETQ. V was clipped by 2 bases and J by 0 bases, with 9 bases between them. CDR3 length: 15 amino acids. Here the CDR3 DNA reads TGCGCCAGCAGCTTTAGCGTGAGCTCCTACAATGAGCAGTTCTTC. It yields the protein CASSFSVSSYNEQFF.

This clonotype was seen a few times. V is TRBV20-1 and J is TRBJ2-1, with 11 bases fitting TRBD1. This CDR3 comprises 14 residues. V lost 1 base, J lost 8 bases, and 4 bases stayed unmatched. Germline loops: CDR1 DFQATT, CDR2 SNEGSKA (reference sequence). The CDR3 here is CSARGTGGLDEQFF. In DNA form, the CDR3 reads TGCAGTGCTAGAGGGACAGGGGGCCTCGATGAGCAGTTCTTC.

CDR3 nucleotide sequence: TGCGCCAGCAGCTTGGTCAGTGGACAGGGGGTCAATGAGCAGTTCTTC. This gives the protein CASSLVSGQGVNEQFF. The V and J genes are TRBV5-1 and TRBJ2-1; 10 bases match TRBD1. The CDR3 loop spans 16 amino acids. Germline V gene data show CDR1 as SGHRS and CDR2 as YFSETQ. Trimming removed 0 bases from V and 6 bases from J; junction bases left unmatched: 6.

The chain has TRBV20-1 and TRBJ1-2, with D unresolved. In germline, CDR1 is DFQATT, CDR2 SNEGSKA (reference sequence). Trimming stripped 3 bases from V and 6 bases from J, with 11 bases between. The CDR3 has 12 residues. As DNA, the CDR3 is TGCAGTGCTAGGGACGCTGGGAATGGCTACACCTTC. The encoded protein is CSARDAGNGYTF.

This chain joins TRBV7-2 and TRBJ2-4, with D possibly being TRBD1 (6 bases). The end of the DNA is better explained by TRBJ2-5, so the J call may be wrong. Germline V CDR1 and CDR2: SGHTA, FQGNSA. CDR3 length equals 15 residues. The CDR3 loop reads CASSLVSTGKETQYF. Here the CDR3 DNA reads TGTGCCAGCAGCTTAGTGAGTACAGGGAAGGAGACCCAGTACTTC.

This sequence joins TRBV7-2 and TRBJ1-6; tentative D call: TRBD1 (6 bases). Germline lookup yields CDR1 SGHTA and CDR2 FQGNSA. Trimming took off 1 base at V and 12 bases at J, with 10 bases between the two ends. The CDR3 contains 13 residues. Here the CDR3 DNA reads TGTGCCAGCAGCTTAGTACAGGGCGGACCCCTCCACTTT. Protein: CASSLVQGGPLHF.

The rearrangement uses TRBV5-1 and TRBJ1-1, with D uncertain. CDR3 size: 13 residues. Trimming left V 7 bases short and J 4 bases short, with 14 bases between. Germline loops: CDR1 SGHRS, CDR2 YFSETQ. The CDR3 loop is CASAEGVGTEAFF. CDR3 bases: TGCGCCAGCGCCGAGGGCGTGGGCACTGAAGCTTTCTTT.

The chain links TRBV9 to TRBJ1-6; 7 bases line up with TRBD1. Germline loops: CDR1 SGDLS, CDR2 YYNGEE. The CDR3 has 15 amino acids. The trim removed 4 bases at V and 7 bases at J, leaving 8 bases unmatched. The DNA of the CDR3 is TGTGCCAGCAGCCCGCGACAGGGTTACAATTCACCCCTCCACTTT. The encoded protein is CASSPRQGYNSPLHF.

This clonotype was counted a few times. CDR3 bases: TGTGCCAGCAGCTTAGGGACGTATAGCACAGATACGCAGTATTTT. Translating it yields CASSLGTYSTDTQYF. J is TRBJ2-3 and V is TRBV7-2; D gene uncertain. CDR1 and CDR2 (germline): SGHTA, FQGNSA. V dropped 1 base and J dropped 0 bases, with 8 bases sitting between them. The CDR3 length is 15 residues.

Only a few counts were recorded for this clonotype. The chain recombines TRBV6-5 with TRBJ2-3; 7 nucleotides agree with TRBD1. Trimming at V came to 0 bases and at J to 2 bases, leaving 11 bases not matched to a gene. There are 18 residues in the CDR3. Germline V lookup: CDR1 MNHEY, CDR2 SVGAGI. CDR3 nucleotide sequence: TGTGCCAGCAGTTACTCGCGTCAGACAGGGCACCCCACAGATACGCAGTATTTT. Translating gives CASSYSRQTGHPTDTQYF.

This clonotype showed up many times. The chain joins TRBV29-1 to TRBJ2-7; the match to TRBD1 covers 8 bases. V shed 6 bases and J 2 bases; nucleotides not matched to a gene: 6. This CDR3 has 13 residues. Looked up from germline, CDR1 is SQVTM and CDR2 is ANQGSEA. The CDR3 here is CSVGQGTAYEQYF. CDR3 in DNA: TGCAGCGTCGGACAGGGTACTGCCTACGAGCAGTACTTC.

The chain uses TRBV7-9 and TRBJ1-2; no clear D. CDR1 SEHNR and CDR2 FQNEAQ come from the germline V gene (reference sequence). V was pared by 4 bases and J by 0 bases, with 9 bases between. There are 14 residues in the CDR3. The CDR3 is CASSSTVSNYGYTF. The CDR3 nucleotides read TGTGCCAGCAGCTCTACAGTATCTAACTATGGCTACACCTTC. Full variable domain (missing parts from reference TRBV7-9 and TRBJ1-2): DTGVSQNPRHKITKRGQNVTFRCDPISEHNRLYWYRQTLGQGPEFLTYFQNEAQLEKSRLLSDRFSAERPKGSFSTLEIQRTEQGDSAMYLCASSSTVSNYGYTFGSGTRLTVV.

V gene TRBV5-1 combines with J gene TRBJ2-1; a weak D match, TRBD1 (5 bases). The CDR3 loop spans 16 amino acids. From germline, CDR1 is SGHRS and CDR2 YFSETQ. V was clipped by 2 bases and J by 6 bases, with 18 bases between them. CDR3 sequence: CASSFRAFPGSNEQFF. DNA of the CDR3: TGCGCCAGCAGCTTCAGGGCGTTTCCTGGGTCCAATGAGCAGTTCTTC.

The chain employs TRBV28 and TRBJ2-3; D is unresolved. Germline V gene lookup returns CDR1 MDHEN and CDR2 SYDVKM. There are 16 residues in the CDR3. The V and J ends lost 3 bases and 2 bases respectively, with 15 bases between them. The CDR3, as DNA: TGTGCCAGCAGTTTTCGTGGTCGGCGGAACACAGATACGCAGTATTTT. Amino acid sequence: CASSFRGRRNTDTQYF.

This clonotype has more than one count but fewer than ten. This chain uses TRBV5-1 with TRBJ2-3; D gene uncertain. The germline V and J ends were trimmed by 0 bases and 2 bases, with 10 bases remaining between them. The CDR3 consists of 15 residues. CDR1 is SGHRS, CDR2 YFSETQ, per germline. The CDR3 sequence: CASSLDTSLTDTQYF. The CDR3 DNA sequence: TGCGCCAGCAGCTTGGACACTTCACTCACAGATACGCAGTATTTT.

This clonotype was found many times. CDR3 residues: CASSTRLTEAFF. In DNA, the CDR3 is TGTGCCAGCAGCACTAGACTCACTGAAGCTTTCTTT. The V call is TRBV6-6, the J call TRBJ1-1; no reliable D call. CDR1 is MNHNY, CDR2 SVGAGI, per germline (reference sequence). The CDR3 totals 12 residues. Trimming removed 6 bases at V and 4 bases at J, with 9 bases between.

This clonotype came up many times. The chain has TRBV7-2 and TRBJ2-1, with D unresolved. CDR1 and CDR2 (germline): SGHTA, FQGNSA. V dropped 0 bases and J dropped 0 bases, with 12 bases sitting between them. This CDR3 is 17 amino acids long. CDR3 amino acids: CASSLALTYRSYNEQFF. For the CDR3, the DNA is TGTGCCAGCAGCTTAGCTCTAACTTATCGCTCCTACAATGAGCAGTTCTTC.

This clonotype was seen a handful of times. The J gene is TRBJ1-5, the V gene TRBV24-1; TRBD1 agrees at 7 bases. The V gene's germline CDR1 is KGHDR and CDR2 SFDVKD. This CDR3 is 16 amino acids long. V was pared by 4 bases and J by 0 bases, with 5 bases of the junction left unmatched. CDR3: CATSDAGGSSNQPQHF. The DNA for the CDR3 is TGTGCCACCAGTGACGCAGGGGGGTCTAGCAATCAGCCCCAGCATTTT.

The table lists this clonotype with a few counts. The junction departs from germline at one end; a sequencing error may be responsible. The chain employs TRBV20-1 and TRBJ2-7, with a weak D call TRBD1 (5 bases). This CDR3 has 14 amino acids. CDR1 is DFQATT, CDR2 SNEGSKA, per germline (reference sequence). Here the CDR3 reads CSARGTISSCEQYF. CDR3 nucleotides: TGCAGTGCTAGAGGGACAATTTCTTCCTGCGAGCAGTACTTC.

The chain recombines TRBV28 with TRBJ2-3; 12 bases are a match to TRBD2. The ends lost 3 bases at V and 5 bases at J; junction bases unmatched: 3. CDR1 is MDHEN and CDR2 is SYDVKM in the germline V gene. The length of the CDR3 is 15 residues. Here the CDR3 DNA reads TGTGCCAGCAGTTTGACTAGCGGGGGAATAGATACGCAGTATTTT. Translating it yields CASSLTSGGIDTQYF. Full variable domain (missing parts from reference TRBV28 and TRBJ2-3): DVKVTQSSRYLVKRTGEKVFLECVQDMDHENMFWYRQDPGLGLRLIYFSYDVKMKEKGDIPEGYSVSREKKERFSLILESASTNQTSMYLCASSLTSGGIDTQYFGPGTRLTVL.

The chain has TRBV20-1 and TRBJ2-1; 8 nucleotides align to TRBD2. The CDR3 spans 17 residues. Germline V gene sequence: CDR1 DFQATT, CDR2 SNEGSKA (reference sequence). J was trimmed by 5 bases and V by 1 base; bases with no gene match: 13. The CDR3, as DNA: TGCAGTGCTAGAGGCCCTACTAGCGGACCATTTAACAATGAGCAGTTCTTC. Protein: CSARGPTSGPFNNEQFF.

Ten or more counts support this clonotype. V is TRBV10-3 and J is TRBJ2-6; D is perhaps TRBD2 (6 bases). The CDR3 extends over 16 amino acids. The V end lost 3 bases, the J end lost 0 bases, and 9 bases lay between the germline ends. CDR1 is ENHRY and CDR2 is SYGVKD in the germline V gene. As DNA, the CDR3 is TGTGCCATCAGTGACGGCGGGGACTCTGGGGCCAACGTCCTGACTTTC. Amino acid sequence: CAISDGGDSGANVLTF.